The sequence of this T cell receptor beta chain was determined in a study of blood T cell repertoires in COVID-19. The V and J ends lost 2 bases and 1 base respectively, with 10 bases between them. This CDR3 contains 15 residues. Germline V lookup: CDR1 SGHDT, CDR2 YYEEEE. Sequencing used immunoSEQ multiplex PCR; TCRdb keeps in-frame clones, though not all of them. The data hold approximately 89,000 clones, with around four fifths observed a single time. This clone was observed once. The sample was peripheral blood. The rearrangement uses TRBV5-6 and TRBJ2-4, with D possibly being TRBD1 (5 bases). The TCR originated in a woman in her seventies with active or convalescent COVID-19. CDR3 in amino acids: CASSFRAGAKNIQYF. For the CDR3, the DNA is TGTGCCAGCAGCTTCAGGGCAGGGGCCAAAAACATTCAGTACTTC.